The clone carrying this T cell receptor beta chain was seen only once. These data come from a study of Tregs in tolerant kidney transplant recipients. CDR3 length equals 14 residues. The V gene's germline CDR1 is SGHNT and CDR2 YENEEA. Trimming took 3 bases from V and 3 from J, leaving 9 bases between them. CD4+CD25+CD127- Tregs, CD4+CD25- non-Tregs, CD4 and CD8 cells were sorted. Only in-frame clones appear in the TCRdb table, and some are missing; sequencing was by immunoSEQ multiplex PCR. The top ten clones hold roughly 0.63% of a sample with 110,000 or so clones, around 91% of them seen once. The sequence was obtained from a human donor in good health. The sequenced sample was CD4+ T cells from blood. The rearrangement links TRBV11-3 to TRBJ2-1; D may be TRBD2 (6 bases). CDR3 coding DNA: TGTGCCAGCAGCTTGACGGGACTCTACAATGAGCAGTTCTTC. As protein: CASSLTGLYNEQFF.